This entry features one TCR beta chain sequence. In assigning cohorts, the study relied on participant-reported clinical history. Source study methods: Estimates of nucleated cell counts were drawn from the amplification of reference gene primers. Repertoires were generated with immunoSEQ multiplex PCR, while TCRdb's copy carries only in-frame clones and drops some. That table gives V, J and clone size, and the DNA gave D and trimming. The table lists under 500,000 clones, approximately 90% of them singletons. The CDR3 extends over 18 amino acids. The germline gives CDR1 LNHDA, CDR2 SQIVND (reference sequence). V lost 0 bases and J lost 3; bases outside the gene matches: 11. The data are from a study of blood T cell repertoires in COVID-19. About the research overall: Acute and convalescent COVID-19 samples came from the United States, Italy and Spain. PBMCs, B-cell-depleted T cells, or T cells provided the cDNA or gDNA that made up the material.

This clonotype was obtained from a woman between 18 and 30 years old with acute COVID-19. The sample comprised PBMCs or T cells enriched from blood (not recorded which). The rearrangement uses TRBV19 and TRBJ2-1; 7 bases agree with TRBD2. This chain's CDR3 is CASSIDPIGGVSYNEQFF. The CDR3 DNA sequence: TGTGCCAGTAGTATAGATCCCATTGGGGGGGTAAGCTACAATGAGCAGTTCTTC.